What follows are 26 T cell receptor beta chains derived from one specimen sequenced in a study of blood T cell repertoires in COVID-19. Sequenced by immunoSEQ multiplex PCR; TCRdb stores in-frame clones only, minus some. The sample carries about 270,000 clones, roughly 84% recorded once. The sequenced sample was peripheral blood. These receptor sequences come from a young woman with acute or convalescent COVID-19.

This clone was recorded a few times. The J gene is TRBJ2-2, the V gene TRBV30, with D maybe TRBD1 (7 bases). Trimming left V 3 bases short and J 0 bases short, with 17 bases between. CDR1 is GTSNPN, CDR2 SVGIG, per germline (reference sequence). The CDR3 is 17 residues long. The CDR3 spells CAWRRRDSRANTGELFF. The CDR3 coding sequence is TGTGCCTGGAGGCGGAGGGACAGCCGAGCGAACACCGGGGAGCTGTTTTTT. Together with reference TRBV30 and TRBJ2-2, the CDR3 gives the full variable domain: SQTIHQWPATLVQPVGSPLSLECTVEGTSNPNLYWYRQAAGRGLQLLFYSVGIGQISSEVPQNLSASRPQDRQFILSSKKLLLSDSGFYLCAWRRRDSRANTGELFFGEGSRLTVL.

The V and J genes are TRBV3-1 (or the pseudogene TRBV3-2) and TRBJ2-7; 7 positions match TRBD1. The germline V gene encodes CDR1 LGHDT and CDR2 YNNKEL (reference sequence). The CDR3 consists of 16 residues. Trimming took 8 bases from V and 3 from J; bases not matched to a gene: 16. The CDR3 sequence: CASSPGKGASFYEQYF. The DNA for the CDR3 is TGTGCCAGCTCCCCGGGTAAGGGGGCATCGTTCTACGAGCAGTACTTC.

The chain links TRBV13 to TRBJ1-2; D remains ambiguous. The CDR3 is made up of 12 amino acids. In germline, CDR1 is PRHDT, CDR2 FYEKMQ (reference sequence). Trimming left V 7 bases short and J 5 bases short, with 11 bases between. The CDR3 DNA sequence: TGTGCCAGCACCTCGCGGGAGTATGGCTACACCTTC. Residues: CASTSREYGYTF.

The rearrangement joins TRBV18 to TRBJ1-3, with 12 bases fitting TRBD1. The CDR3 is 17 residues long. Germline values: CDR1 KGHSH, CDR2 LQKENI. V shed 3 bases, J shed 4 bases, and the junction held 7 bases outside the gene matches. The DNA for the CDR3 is TGTGCCAGCTCACCCTGGGGACAGGGGGCGAGAGGAAACACCATATATTTT. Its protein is CASSPWGQGARGNTIYF.

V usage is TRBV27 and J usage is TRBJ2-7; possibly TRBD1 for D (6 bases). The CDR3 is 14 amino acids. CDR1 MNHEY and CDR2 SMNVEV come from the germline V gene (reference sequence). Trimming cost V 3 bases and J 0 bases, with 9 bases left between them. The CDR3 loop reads CASSFGQSSYEQYF. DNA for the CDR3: TGTGCCAGCAGTTTCGGACAGAGCTCCTACGAGCAGTACTTC.

CDR3 bases: TGCGCCAGCAGCCAAGATGTGGCACCGATTAACTATGGCTACACCTTC. Translated: CASSQDVAPINYGYTF. The gene calls are TRBV4-3 and TRBJ1-2; D is uncertain. The CDR3 contains 16 residues. The germline CDR1 and CDR2 sequences are LGHNA and YSLEER. V lost 0 bases and J lost 1, with 12 bases in between.

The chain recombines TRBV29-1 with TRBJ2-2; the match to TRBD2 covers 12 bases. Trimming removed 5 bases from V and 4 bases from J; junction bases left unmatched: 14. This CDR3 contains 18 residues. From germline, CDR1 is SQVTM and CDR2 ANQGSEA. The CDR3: CSVLLAGGPSMVTGELFF. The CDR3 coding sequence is TGCAGCGTTCTCCTAGCGGGAGGGCCCTCGATGGTCACCGGGGAGCTGTTTTTT.

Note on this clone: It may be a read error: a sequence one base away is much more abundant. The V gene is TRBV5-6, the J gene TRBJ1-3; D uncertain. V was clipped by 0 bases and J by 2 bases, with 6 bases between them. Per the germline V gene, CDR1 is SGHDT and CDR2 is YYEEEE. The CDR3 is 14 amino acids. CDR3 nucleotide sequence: TGTGCCAGCAGCTTGGTGCAGGCTGGAAACACCATATATTTT. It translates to CASSLVQAGNTIYF.

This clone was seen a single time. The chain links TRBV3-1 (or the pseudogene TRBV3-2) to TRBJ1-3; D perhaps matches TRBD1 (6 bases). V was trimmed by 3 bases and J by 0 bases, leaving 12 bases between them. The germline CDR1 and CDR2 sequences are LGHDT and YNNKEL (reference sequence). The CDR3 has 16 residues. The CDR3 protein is CASSHTNRVSGNTIYF. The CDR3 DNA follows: TGTGCCAGCAGCCATACAAACAGGGTCTCTGGAAACACCATATATTTT.

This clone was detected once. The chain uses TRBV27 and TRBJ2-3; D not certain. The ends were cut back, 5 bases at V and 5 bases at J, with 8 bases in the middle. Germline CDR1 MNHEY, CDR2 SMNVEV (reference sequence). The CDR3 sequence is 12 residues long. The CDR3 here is CASSPSGDTQYF. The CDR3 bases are TGTGCCAGCAGTCCTTCGGGAGATACGCAGTATTTT.

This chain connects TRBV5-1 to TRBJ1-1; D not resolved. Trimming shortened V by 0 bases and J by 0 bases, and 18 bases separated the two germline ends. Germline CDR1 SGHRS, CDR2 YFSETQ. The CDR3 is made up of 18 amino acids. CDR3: CASSLAGSSAFMNTEAFF. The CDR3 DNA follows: TGCGCCAGCAGCTTGGCCGGTTCTAGCGCGTTCATGAACACTGAAGCTTTCTTT.

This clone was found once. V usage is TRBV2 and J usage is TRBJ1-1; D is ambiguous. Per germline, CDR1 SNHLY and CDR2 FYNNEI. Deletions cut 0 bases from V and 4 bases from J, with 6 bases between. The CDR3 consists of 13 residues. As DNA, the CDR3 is TGTGCCAGCAGTGAAGCCCCTACCACTGAAGCTTTCTTT. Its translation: CASSEAPTTEAFF.

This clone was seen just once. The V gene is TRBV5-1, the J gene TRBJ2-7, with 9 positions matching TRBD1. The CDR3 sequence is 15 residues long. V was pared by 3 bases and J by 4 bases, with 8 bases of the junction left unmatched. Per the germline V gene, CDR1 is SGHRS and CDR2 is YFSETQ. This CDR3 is CASSSTPGQGYEQYF. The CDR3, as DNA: TGCGCCAGCAGCTCAACCCCGGGACAGGGTTACGAGCAGTACTTC.

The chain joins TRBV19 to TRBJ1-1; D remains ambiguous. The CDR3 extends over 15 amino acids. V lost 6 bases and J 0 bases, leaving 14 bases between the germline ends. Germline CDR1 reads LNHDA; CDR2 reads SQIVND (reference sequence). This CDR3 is CASRAATPLNTEAFF. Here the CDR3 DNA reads TGTGCCAGTAGGGCGGCTACGCCGTTGAACACTGAAGCTTTCTTT.

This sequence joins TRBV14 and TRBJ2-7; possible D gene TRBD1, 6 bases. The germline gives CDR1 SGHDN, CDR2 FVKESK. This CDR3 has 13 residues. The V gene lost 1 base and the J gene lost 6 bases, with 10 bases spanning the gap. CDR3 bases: TGTGCCAGCAGCCAAGGGCTAGGGGGCGAGCAGTACTTC. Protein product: CASSQGLGGEQYF.

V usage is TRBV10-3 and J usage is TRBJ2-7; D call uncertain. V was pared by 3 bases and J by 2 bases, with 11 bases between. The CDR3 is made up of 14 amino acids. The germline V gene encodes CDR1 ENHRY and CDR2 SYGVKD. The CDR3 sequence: CAISEGLQTYEQYF. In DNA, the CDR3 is TGTGCCATCAGTGAAGGTCTACAGACCTACGAGCAGTACTTC.

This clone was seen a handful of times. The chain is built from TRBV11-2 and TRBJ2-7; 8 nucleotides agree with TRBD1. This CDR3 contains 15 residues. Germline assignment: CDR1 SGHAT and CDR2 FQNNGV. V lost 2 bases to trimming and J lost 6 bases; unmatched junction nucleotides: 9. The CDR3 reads CASSLLYGTGGEQYF. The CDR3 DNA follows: TGTGCCAGCAGCTTATTGTACGGGACAGGCGGCGAGCAGTACTTC.

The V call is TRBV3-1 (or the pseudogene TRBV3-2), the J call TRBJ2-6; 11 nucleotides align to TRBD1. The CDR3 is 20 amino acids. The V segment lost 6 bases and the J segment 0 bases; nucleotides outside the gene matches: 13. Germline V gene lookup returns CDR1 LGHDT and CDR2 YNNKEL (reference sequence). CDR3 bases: TGTGCCAGCAGTCCGCGGGGCGGGGACAGGGGGAACTCTGGGGCCAACGTCCTGACTTTC. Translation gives CASSPRGGDRGNSGANVLTF.

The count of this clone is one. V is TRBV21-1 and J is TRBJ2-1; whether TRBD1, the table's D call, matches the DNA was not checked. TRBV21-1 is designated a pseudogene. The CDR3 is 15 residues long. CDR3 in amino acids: CASSNYRISYNEQFF. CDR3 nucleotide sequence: TGTGCCAGCAGCAACTACAGAATCTCCTACAATGAGCAGTTCTTC.

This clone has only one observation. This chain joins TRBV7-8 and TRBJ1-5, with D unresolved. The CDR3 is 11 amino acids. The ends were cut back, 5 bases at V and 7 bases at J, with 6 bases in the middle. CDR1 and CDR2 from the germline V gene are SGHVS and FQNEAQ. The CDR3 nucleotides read TGTGCCAGCAGCCCCCTACAGCCCCAGCATTTT. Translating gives CASSPLQPQHF.

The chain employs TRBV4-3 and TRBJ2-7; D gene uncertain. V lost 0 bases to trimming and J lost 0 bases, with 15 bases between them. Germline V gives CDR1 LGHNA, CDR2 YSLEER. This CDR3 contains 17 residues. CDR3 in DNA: TGCGCCAGCAGCCAAGATCTGGTGAGCTTTCCCTCCTACGAGCAGTACTTC. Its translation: CASSQDLVSFPSYEQYF.

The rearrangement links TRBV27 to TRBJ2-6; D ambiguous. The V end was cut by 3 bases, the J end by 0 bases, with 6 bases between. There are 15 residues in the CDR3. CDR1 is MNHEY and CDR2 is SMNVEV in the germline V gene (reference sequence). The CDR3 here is CASSFWSSGANVLTF. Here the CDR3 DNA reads TGTGCCAGCAGTTTCTGGAGCTCTGGGGCCAACGTCCTGACTTTC. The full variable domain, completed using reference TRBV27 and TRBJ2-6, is EAQVTQNPRYLITVTGKKLTVTCSQNMNHEYMSWYRQDPGLGLRQIYYSMNVEVTDKGDVPEGYKVSRKEKRNFPLILESPSPNQTSLYFCASSFWSSGANVLTFGAGSRLTVL.

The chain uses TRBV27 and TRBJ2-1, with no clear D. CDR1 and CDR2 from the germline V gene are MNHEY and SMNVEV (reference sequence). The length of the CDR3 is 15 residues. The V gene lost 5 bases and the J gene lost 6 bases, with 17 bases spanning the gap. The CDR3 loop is CASSLRRVQGNEQFF. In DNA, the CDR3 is TGTGCCAGCAGTCTACGACGGGTTCAAGGCAATGAGCAGTTCTTC.

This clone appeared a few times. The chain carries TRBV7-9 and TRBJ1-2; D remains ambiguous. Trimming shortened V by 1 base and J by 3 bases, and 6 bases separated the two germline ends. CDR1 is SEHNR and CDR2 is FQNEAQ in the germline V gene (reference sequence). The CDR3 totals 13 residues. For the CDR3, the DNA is TGTGCCAGCAGCTTAGTTTCATACTATGGCTACACCTTC. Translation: CASSLVSYYGYTF.

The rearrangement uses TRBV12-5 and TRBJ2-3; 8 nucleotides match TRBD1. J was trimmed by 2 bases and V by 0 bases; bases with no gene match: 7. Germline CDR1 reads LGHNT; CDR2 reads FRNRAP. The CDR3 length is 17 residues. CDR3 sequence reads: CASGLVLTGAATDTQYF. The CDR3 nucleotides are TGTGCTAGTGGTTTGGTACTGACAGGGGCTGCCACAGATACGCAGTATTTT.

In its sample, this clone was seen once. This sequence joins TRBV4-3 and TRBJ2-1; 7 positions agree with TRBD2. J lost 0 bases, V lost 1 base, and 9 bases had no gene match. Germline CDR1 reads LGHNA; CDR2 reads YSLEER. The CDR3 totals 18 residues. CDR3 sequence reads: CASSQGPAGGSSYNEQFF. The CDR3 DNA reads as TGCGCCAGCAGCCAAGGTCCAGCGGGCGGGAGCTCCTACAATGAGCAGTTCTTC.